Presented here are 32 T cell receptor beta chains from one specimen sequenced in a study of cytomegalovirus exposure and HLA in healthy donors. Vbeta (60) and Jbeta (13) primers were used in the PCR. Measured with immunoSEQ multiplex PCR; TCRdb has only the in-frame clones, and not every one. The table records roughly 110,000 clones, more than 60% of them present only once. The sequenced material came from PBMCs. These TCRs come from a man between 35 and 55 years old in good health and CMV-seronegative.

The rearrangement links TRBV5-4 to TRBJ2-1, with 15 bases identical to TRBD2. This CDR3 is built from 14 residues. J lost 9 bases, V lost 3 bases, and 1 base had no gene match. The germline CDR1 and CDR2 sequences are SGHNT and YYREEE (reference sequence). The CDR3 region is CASSWTSGGGEQFF. For the CDR3, the DNA is TGTGCCAGCAGCTGGACTAGCGGGGGGGGTGAGCAGTTCTTC.

This sequence joins TRBV14 and TRBJ1-2; 8 bases line up with TRBD1. Germline lookup yields CDR1 SGHDN and CDR2 FVKESK. Trimming took 0 bases from V and 4 from J; bases not matched to a gene: 1. The CDR3 contains 14 residues. The CDR3 is CASSQDRGPYGYTF. As DNA, the CDR3 is TGTGCCAGCAGCCAAGACAGGGGGCCCTATGGCTACACCTTC.

The chain couples TRBV5-4 to TRBJ2-3; D is uncertain. Per the germline V gene, CDR1 is SGHNT and CDR2 is YYREEE (reference sequence). V was cut by 3 bases and J by 5 bases, with 10 bases left in between. CDR3 size: 13 residues. The CDR3, as DNA: TGTGCCAGCAGCTCCGGTGAGAGAGATACGCAGTATTTT. Protein: CASSSGERDTQYF.

The chain uses TRBV4-1 and TRBJ2-7; D is unresolved. CDR1 is MGHRA, CDR2 YSYEKL, per germline. The CDR3 is made up of 15 amino acids. V lost 1 base, J lost 3 bases, and 13 bases lay in between. CDR3 residues: CASSQGDTAIYEQYF. The CDR3 DNA sequence: TGCGCCAGCAGCCAAGGTGACACGGCGATCTACGAGCAGTACTTC.

The table lists this clone with a few counts. The chain links TRBV5-6 to TRBJ1-6, with TRBD1 as a possible D gene (6 bases). Germline CDR1 reads SGHDT; CDR2 reads YYEEEE. The CDR3 has 16 residues. V lost 4 bases and J 5 bases, leaving 16 bases between the germline ends. CDR3 nucleotides: TGTGCCAGCAGCGAAACAGGGAGCCCTAATAATTCACCCCTCCACTTT. Encoded protein: CASSETGSPNNSPLHF.

CDR3 amino acids: CASSLIGQGVQGDTQYF. For the CDR3, the DNA is TGCGCCAGCAGCTTGATCGGACAGGGGGTTCAGGGAGATACGCAGTATTTT. V gene TRBV5-1 combines with J gene TRBJ2-3; 10 nucleotides agree with TRBD1. V was clipped by 1 base and J by 5 bases; unmatched bases: 10. Germline-derived CDR1 and CDR2 are SGHRS and YFSETQ. The CDR3 is 17 residues long.

The chain recombines TRBV11-2 with TRBJ2-5, with a weak D call TRBD1 (5 bases). The CDR3 covers 15 residues. V gave up 0 bases and J gave up 5 bases, with 13 bases separating them. The V gene's germline CDR1 is SGHAT and CDR2 FQNNGV. The CDR3 region has the DNA TGTGCCAGCAGCTTAGATACCAGGGCGCGGGAGACCCAGTACTTC. This gives the protein CASSLDTRARETQYF. Combining the CDR3 with reference TRBV11-2 and TRBJ2-5 gives the whole variable domain EAGVAQSPRYKIIEKRQSVAFWCNPISGHATLYWYQQILGQGPKLLIQFQNNGVVDDSQLPKDRFSAERLKGVDSTLKIQPAKLEDSAVYLCASSLDTRARETQYFGPGTRLLVL.

This clone was counted a few times. The chain joins TRBV7-3 to TRBJ2-1; 12 bases agree with TRBD2. Germline lookup yields CDR1 SGHTA and CDR2 FQGTGA. This CDR3 has 16 amino acids. J lost 15 bases, V lost 5 bases, and 17 bases had no gene match. DNA for the CDR3: TGTGCCAGCAGCCCTCGCCCGACTAGCGGGGGTTCCCGAGCGTTCTTC. This translates into CASSPRPTSGGSRAFF.

The chain recombines TRBV12-2 with TRBJ2-5; TRBD2 is taken as the D call from the table, unchecked against the DNA. TRBV12-2 is recorded as a pseudogene. The CDR3 totals 18 residues. This chain's CDR3 is CASRLPTASGGTKETQYF. CDR3 bases: TGTGCAAGTCGCTTACCGACGGCTAGCGGGGGGACCAAAGAGACCCAGTACTTC.

This clone was seen only a few times. The chain is built from TRBV6-1 and TRBJ1-2; D perhaps matches TRBD1 (5 bases). V dropped 6 bases and J dropped 8 bases, with 19 bases sitting between them. The CDR3 has 14 amino acids. CDR1 and CDR2 (germline): MNHNS, SASEGT. The CDR3 nucleotides are TGTGCCAGCAGACCCCCAGGGTTTGCCGAGGGCTACACCTTC. It yields the protein CASRPPGFAEGYTF.

The rearrangement links TRBV7-9 to TRBJ2-7, with 12 nucleotides matching TRBD2. V was pared by 4 bases and J by 3 bases, with 7 bases of the junction left unmatched. This CDR3 has 16 residues. Germline values: CDR1 SEHNR, CDR2 FQNEAQ (reference sequence). CDR3 amino acids: CASSSRLAGASYEQYF. The DNA of the CDR3 is TGTGCCAGCAGCTCACGACTAGCGGGGGCCAGCTACGAGCAGTACTTC.

The CDR3 DNA reads TGTGCCAGCAGGGGTCGGACAGGGTCCTACAATGAGCAGTTCTTC. Amino acids: CASRGRTGSYNEQFF. This chain connects TRBV2 to TRBJ2-1, with 8 bases aligning to TRBD1. Germline V gene sequence: CDR1 SNHLY, CDR2 FYNNEI. This CDR3 spans 15 amino acids. The trim removed 6 bases at V and 1 base at J, leaving 5 bases unmatched.

The rearrangement uses TRBV5-1 and TRBJ2-1; 11 bases line up with TRBD2. Germline V lookup: CDR1 SGHRS, CDR2 YFSETQ. This CDR3 is built from 16 residues. V lost 4 bases to trimming and J lost 0 bases; unmatched junction nucleotides: 3. CDR3 coding DNA: TGCGCCAGCAGCGGTCTAGCGGGGGGCTCCTACAATGAGCAGTTCTTC. As protein: CASSGLAGGSYNEQFF. Full variable domain (remainder filled in from reference TRBV5-1 and TRBJ2-1): KAGVTQTPRYLIKTRGQQVTLSCSPISGHRSVSWYQQTPGQGLQFLFEYFSETQRNKGNFPGRFSGRQFSNSRSEMNVSTLELGDSALYLCASSGLAGGSYNEQFFGPGTRLTVL.

The rearrangement uses TRBV7-8 and TRBJ1-6; maybe TRBD1 (6 bases). Germline CDR1 and CDR2: SGHVS and FQNEAQ. The V and J ends lost 1 base and 10 bases respectively, with 17 bases between them. This CDR3 is 16 amino acids long. Here the CDR3 DNA reads TGTGCCAGCAGCTTAGGATCACAGGGTTTTGGCTCACCCCTCCACTTT. It encodes CASSLGSQGFGSPLHF.

CDR3 in amino acids: CAISGTAFQETQYF. CDR3 nucleotides: TGTGCCATCAGTGGGACAGCTTTCCAAGAGACCCAGTACTTC. The rearrangement joins TRBV10-3 to TRBJ2-5; possibly TRBD1 for D (6 bases). The germline V gene encodes CDR1 ENHRY and CDR2 SYGVKD. The CDR3 has 14 amino acids. The germline V and J ends were trimmed by 4 bases and 1 base, with 10 bases remaining between them.

This clone was detected only once. The CDR3 loop is CASSEALLRSNQPQHF. CDR3 DNA sequence: TGTGCCAGCAGTGAAGCGCTTCTACGGTCAAATCAGCCCCAGCATTTT. The V call is TRBV6-1, the J call TRBJ1-5; no firm D call. Trimming shortened V by 0 bases and J by 4 bases, and 13 bases separated the two germline ends. This CDR3 has 16 amino acids. Germline V gene data show CDR1 as MNHNS and CDR2 as SASEGT.

This clone came up many times. V gene TRBV5-6 combines with J gene TRBJ1-2; no firm D call. Germline CDR1 reads SGHDT; CDR2 reads YYEEEE. The V end was cut by 7 bases, the J end by 6 bases, with 25 bases between. This CDR3 region has 16 residues. CDR3 sequence reads: CASRPYSRGNYDGYTF. The CDR3 bases are TGTGCCAGCCGGCCGTATTCTCGAGGCAACTACGATGGCTACACCTTC.

Comments on this clone: Other DNA sequences of this sample code for an identical CDR3. The J gene is TRBJ1-6, the V gene TRBV27, with D perhaps TRBD1 (5 bases). V was trimmed by 1 base and J by 10 bases, leaving 8 bases between them. From germline, CDR1 is MNHEY and CDR2 SMNVEV (reference sequence). The CDR3 covers 13 residues. The CDR3 DNA sequence: TGTGCCAGCAGTTTATATCAGGGATCACCCCTCCACTTT. Translated: CASSLYQGSPLHF.

A few counts support this clone. This chain links TRBV6-6 with TRBJ1-2, with D possibly matching TRBD1 (6 bases). The germline V gene encodes CDR1 MNHNY and CDR2 SVGAGI (reference sequence). Trimming cost V 0 bases and J 6 bases, with 14 bases left between them. The CDR3 is made up of 15 amino acids. In DNA, the CDR3 is TGTGCCAGCAGTTACTCGAATCAGGGGAGGGATGGCTACACCTTC. It specifies CASSYSNQGRDGYTF.

The chain has TRBV18 and TRBJ2-1; 8 nucleotides align to TRBD2. The CDR3 is 14 residues long. In germline, CDR1 is KGHSH, CDR2 LQKENI. The V segment lost 0 bases and the J segment 7 bases; nucleotides outside the gene matches: 2. As DNA, the CDR3 is TGTGCCAGCTCACCACCCGGACTAGCAAATGAGCAGTTCTTC. This gives the protein CASSPPGLANEQFF.

The chain has TRBV7-9 and TRBJ1-2; 7 nucleotides match TRBD1. This CDR3 is 14 amino acids long. Germline trimming cut 1 base from V and 7 bases from J; bases unmatched to any gene: 6. CDR1 is SEHNR and CDR2 is FQNEAQ in the germline V gene (reference sequence). The CDR3 nucleotides are TGTGCCAGCAGCTTAGAAATAGGGGGCCGTGGCTACACCTTC. It is translated as CASSLEIGGRGYTF.

The chain employs TRBV7-2 and TRBJ2-1; 8 nucleotides line up with TRBD1. After removal of 5 bases from V and 0 bases from J, the junction contained 3 bases not matched to a gene. Germline CDR1 is SGHTA and CDR2 is FQGNSA. This CDR3 region has 15 residues. The DNA of the CDR3 is TGTGCCAGCAGCCTGACAGGGGACTCCTACAATGAGCAGTTCTTC. It codes for CASSLTGDSYNEQFF.

The V call is TRBV7-6, the J call TRBJ1-5, with a possible D match to TRBD1 (6 bases). Germline V gene data show CDR1 as SGHVS and CDR2 as FNYEAQ. The CDR3 totals 17 residues. The V gene lost 2 bases and the J gene lost 6 bases, with 20 bases spanning the gap. CDR3: CASSLLKADSYIQPQHF. The CDR3 region has the DNA TGTGCCAGCAGCTTACTAAAAGCGGACAGTTATATTCAGCCCCAGCATTTT.

Concerning this clone itself: One end of the junction does not line up with germline, which may come from a read error. Written as DNA, the CDR3 is TGTGCCAGCAGCTCCGGGACAGGGGCTCGGGGGGGCAACGTCCTGACTTTC. Protein sequence: CASSSGTGARGGNVLTF. The rearrangement joins TRBV11-3 to TRBJ2-6; 10 nucleotides align to TRBD1. The germline CDR1 and CDR2 sequences are SGHNT and YENEEA. The CDR3 totals 17 residues.

The genes are TRBV6-1 and TRBJ1-4, with TRBD1 matching 7 bases. This CDR3 is built from 14 residues. The V segment lost 5 bases and the J segment 6 bases; nucleotides outside the gene matches: 6. Germline V gene sequence: CDR1 MNHNS, CDR2 SASEGT. For the CDR3, the DNA is TGTGCCAGCAGTAACAGGGGCGGAGATGAAAAACTGTTTTTT. Protein product: CASSNRGGDEKLFF.

The rearrangement uses TRBV10-1 and TRBJ1-6, with 7 bases fitting TRBD1. With V trimmed by 0 bases and J by 7 bases, 0 bases remained unmatched. The CDR3 runs to 14 residues. Germline values: CDR1 WNHNN, CDR2 SYGVQD (reference sequence). CDR3 sequence: CASSESTGNSPLHF. The CDR3 coding sequence is TGCGCCAGCAGTGAGTCGACAGGGAATTCACCCCTCCACTTT.

CDR3 bases: TGTGCCAGTCAGGCAGGGGTGAACACCGGGGAGCTGTTTTTT. As protein: CASQAGVNTGELFF. The chain joins TRBV13 to TRBJ2-2; TRBD1 might be the D (6 bases). The CDR3 is made up of 14 amino acids. Germline lookup yields CDR1 PRHDT and CDR2 FYEKMQ (reference sequence). V lost 9 bases to trimming and J lost 1 base, with 12 bases between them.

This sequence joins TRBV7-9 and TRBJ2-1, with D hard to call. The CDR3 contains 15 residues. CDR1 and CDR2 from the germline V gene are SEHNR and FQNEAQ (reference sequence). V lost 4 bases to trimming and J lost 3 bases, with 13 bases between them. Here the CDR3 DNA reads TGTGCCAGCAGCTCCCAAGGCGGAAGCTACAATGAGCAGTTCTTC. It translates to CASSSQGGSYNEQFF.

The chain couples TRBV15 to TRBJ2-5, with 8 bases identical to TRBD2. The CDR3 extends over 15 amino acids. V gave up 1 base and J gave up 5 bases; unmatched junction bases: 6. CDR1 is LNHNV, CDR2 YYDKDF, per germline (reference sequence). For the CDR3, the DNA is TGTGCCACCAGCAGAGCCGGGACTAGAGGGGAGACCCAGTACTTC. It translates to CATSRAGTRGETQYF.

This clone came up once. The chain links TRBV19 to TRBJ1-2, with 7 bases matching TRBD1. V trimming: 5 bases; J trimming: 4 bases; junction bases outside the gene matches: 7. Germline-derived CDR1 and CDR2 are LNHDA and SQIVND (reference sequence). This CDR3 region has 14 residues. The CDR3 loop is CASSVTGTVYGYTF. In DNA, the CDR3 is TGTGCCAGTAGTGTCACCGGGACAGTCTATGGCTACACCTTC.

This clone was recorded a few times. This chain connects TRBV2 to TRBJ1-5; no definite D call. V was clipped by 4 bases and J by 3 bases, with 10 bases between them. This CDR3 region has 14 residues. Per germline, CDR1 SNHLY and CDR2 FYNNEI. The CDR3 loop reads CASSVGAPNQPQHF. The DNA of the CDR3 is TGTGCCAGCAGTGTAGGAGCACCCAATCAGCCCCAGCATTTT.

The CDR3: CASSLVSGYNEQFF. The CDR3 DNA sequence: TGTGCCAGCAGCTTGGTGTCGGGGTACAATGAGCAGTTCTTC. The chain uses TRBV5-4 and TRBJ2-1; a weak D match, TRBD2 (5 bases). Per germline, CDR1 SGHNT and CDR2 YYREEE (reference sequence). CDR3 length: 14 amino acids. Trimming removed 0 bases from V and 4 bases from J, with 8 bases in between.